The rows below give T cell receptor beta chains drawn from one sample of a study of Ad26.COV2.S vaccination and SARS-CoV-2 variants. TCRdb's table, derived via immunoSEQ multiplex PCR, lists solely in-frame clones and lacks some. The sample records 450,000 to 550,000 clones, 89% being singletons. The sequencing here drew on peripheral blood, taken in a trial of Ad26.COV2.S vaccine versus placebo. The receptors shown here come from a person between 18 and 65 years old who received the Ad26.COV2.S COVID-19 vaccine or a placebo. The CDR3 runs from the conserved cysteine through the conserved F or W. A D gene is named only where the DNA matches it firmly. Some rows have no size entry. The others give once, few or many, or a class for an expanded clone.

cdr3_nt	cdr3_aa	clone_size	v_call	j_call	d_call
TGTGCCAGCAGCCCCCTACCCCGGTTCGAGACCCAGTACTTC	CASSPLPRFETQYF	.	TRBV7-3	TRBJ2-5	.
TGTGCCCCAGCATGGGACAGCACAGATACGCAGTATTTT	CAPAWDSTDTQYF	.	TRBV3-1/TRBV3-2	TRBJ2-3	.
TGTGCCAGCAGTTACTCTCAGCCTGAAAAACTGTTTTTT	CASSYSQPEKLFF	.	TRBV6-6	TRBJ1-4	.
TGTGCCAGTAGTATTATAGGGTCAGATACGCAGTATTTT	CASSIIGSDTQYF	.	TRBV19	TRBJ2-3	.
TGTGCCAGCAGCTTAGACCTTTGGCGGGGCTCTGGGGCCAACGTCCTGACTTTC	CASSLDLWRGSGANVLTF	.	TRBV11-3	TRBJ2-6	.
TGTGCCAGCAGTGAATTTATGGTCGCAGGTATAGAGACCCAGTACTTC	CASSEFMVAGIETQYF	once	TRBV25-1	TRBJ2-5	.
TGTGCCAGCAGCTTGGGACAGGGGGGCTATGGCTACACCTTC	CASSLGQGGYGYTF	.	TRBV5-6	TRBJ1-2	TRBD1
TGTGCCAGCAGCTTAATTAACGGACAAAGGGCGCGGGGCTACACCTTC	CASSLINGQRARGYTF	once	TRBV7-9	TRBJ1-2	.
TGCGCCAGCAGCGTATTCCGGACTAGCGGGATGTACAATGAGCAGTTCTTC	CASSVFRTSGMYNEQFF	.	TRBV10-2	TRBJ2-1	TRBD2
TGTGCCAGCAGCTTTGGGGGCCGGGGCTATGGCTACACCTTC	CASSFGGRGYGYTF	.	TRBV7-2	TRBJ1-2	.
TGTGCCAGCAGTGACAAACTGAGGGATCAGCCCCAGCATTTT	CASSDKLRDQPQHF	few	TRBV6-1	TRBJ1-5	.
TGCGCCAGCAGCTTGTGGACTAGCGTGTACACCGGGGAGCTGTTTTTT	CASSLWTSVYTGELFF	.	TRBV5-1	TRBJ2-2	TRBD2
TGTGCCAGCAGGGGACAGGGGGATTCACCCCTCCACTTT	CASRGQGDSPLHF	.	TRBV2	TRBJ1-6	TRBD1
TGCGCCAGCAGGCCGACTCAAGCTAACTATGGCTACACCTTC	CASRPTQANYGYTF	.	TRBV4-3	TRBJ1-2	.
TGTGCCAGCAGTTTTCGGCAGGGTGTCTCCCAGCCCCAGCATTTT	CASSFRQGVSQPQHF	.	TRBV28	TRBJ1-5	.